Listed below are T cell receptor beta chains from one sample, sequenced in a study of blood T cell repertoires in COVID-19. Only in-frame clones appear in the TCRdb table, and some are missing; sequencing was by immunoSEQ multiplex PCR. The repertoire holds tens of thousands of clones, 80% to 95% seen once, with approximately 15% in the top ten. Sequenced: peripheral blood. The receptor set was obtained from a human donor with active COVID-19. The donor label of this sample is uncertain. The CDR3 runs from the conserved cysteine through the conserved F or W. Each record gives: clone size, D gene, J gene, V gene, CDR3 DNA, CDR3 protein. The D gene is left open where the match is weak. Where a row states a size, it is once, few, many or the class of an expanded clone; other rows omit it.

>-|TRBD1|TRBJ2-1|TRBV10-2
TGCGCCAGCAGCCGACAGGGAATCTACAATGAGCAGTTCTTC
CASSRQGIYNEQFF
>-|TRBD2|TRBJ2-5|TRBV3-1/TRBV3-2
TGTGCCAGCAGCTCTCGTCCCGGGACTAGCGGGAGGACTCAAGAGACCCAGTACTTC
CASSSRPGTSGRTQETQYF
>-|TRBD1|TRBJ2-7|TRBV4-1
TGCGCCAGCCGGGACAGTTACGAGCAGTACTTC
CASRDSYEQYF
>once|-|TRBJ1-5|TRBV5-1
TGCGCCAGCAGCTTAATGCCCGGGGAGAATCAGCCCCAGCATTTT
CASSLMPGENQPQHF
>-|TRBD2|TRBJ2-3|TRBV12-5
TGTGCTAGTGGTTTCGGGGGGAGGGCAGATACGCAGTATTTT
CASGFGGRADTQYF
>-|-|TRBJ1-1|TRBV3-1/TRBV3-2
TGTGCCAGCAGCCAAGGTGAGGCCACTGAAGCTTTCTTT
CASSQGEATEAFF
>-|-|TRBJ1-1|TRBV5-1
TGCGCCAGCACCAAACAGAGGAACACTGAAGCTTTCTTT
CASTKQRNTEAFF
>once|-|TRBJ2-5|TRBV5-1
TGCGCCAGCAGCTTGAGGGCAGGGCTGGGGGAGACCCAGTACTTC
CASSLRAGLGETQYF
>-|-|TRBJ2-3|TRBV5-6
TGTGCCAGCAGCTTGGGGTGGGGGCTTGATACGCAGTATTTT
CASSLGWGLDTQYF
>-|-|TRBJ2-1|TRBV29-1
TGCAGCGTTGAATTCGAAGGGGACAATGAGCAGTTCTTC
CSVEFEGDNEQFF
>-|TRBD1|TRBJ2-7|TRBV27
TGTGCCAGCAGTACAAGGGACAGGGCCTCCTACGAGCAGTACTTC
CASSTRDRASYEQYF
>-|TRBD1|TRBJ2-2|TRBV7-3
TGTGCCAGCAGCCCTGGGACAGGGGCGAACACCGGGGAGCTGTTTTTT
CASSPGTGANTGELFF
>-|TRBD1|TRBJ2-7|TRBV10-2
TGCGCCAGCAGTGGGGACAGGTACTCCTACGAGCAGTACTTC
CASSGDRYSYEQYF
>-|TRBD2|TRBJ2-5|TRBV19
TGTGCCAGTAGTATCTTAGCGGGGGGGACGAAGACCCAGTACTTC
CASSILAGGTKTQYF
>few|TRBD1|TRBJ1-3|TRBV19
TGTGCCAGTAGTTCACAGGGGGCAGGGAACACCATATATTTT
CASSSQGAGNTIYF
>-|-|TRBJ1-1|TRBV5-4
TGTGCCAGCAGCTTCGAGAGTACGAGGCTAGAAGCTTTCTTT
CASSFESTRLEAFF
>-|TRBD2|TRBJ2-3|TRBV25-1
TGTGCCAGCAGTGAATCGGGACTAACTTTAGGCACAGATACGCAGTATTTT
CASSESGLTLGTDTQYF
>-|-|TRBJ2-7|TRBV18
TGTGCCAGCTCACCACCGCCAGGGTCCTACGAGCAGTACTTC
CASSPPPGSYEQYF
>-|-|TRBJ2-2|TRBV12-3/TRBV12-4
TGTGCCAGCACTGGGGGGACCGGGGAGCTGTTTTTT
CASTGGTGELFF
>few|-|TRBJ1-1|TRBV4-1
TGCGCCAGCAGCCAGTGGGACACCGATAACGAAGCTTTCTTT
CASSQWDTDNEAFF
>few|-|TRBJ2-7|TRBV3-1/TRBV3-2
TGTGCCAGCAGCTTGGGGCCTGGGGAGCAGTACTTC
CASSLGPGEQYF
>-|-|TRBJ2-3|TRBV7-7
TGTGCTAGCAGCCCAGGGACTCGCACAGATACGCAGTATTTT
CASSPGTRTDTQYF
>-|TRBD1|TRBJ1-2|TRBV19
TGTGCCAGTAGTATGAAGGGCAGGGGGCGAGACGGCTATGGCTACACCTTC
CASSMKGRGRDGYGYTF
>-|TRBD1|TRBJ2-5|TRBV9
TGTGCCAGCAGCGGAACAGGGGGCGCGGGCGAGACCCAGTACTTC
CASSGTGGAGETQYF
>-|TRBD2|TRBJ2-7|TRBV4-1
TGCGCCAGCAGCCAAGAAAGGGCTAGCGGGAGGAACGAGCAGTACTTC
CASSQERASGRNEQYF
>-|TRBD1|TRBJ2-7|TRBV7-3
TGTGCCAGCAGCCCCGGGACAGGGTCGCACGAGCAGTACTTC
CASSPGTGSHEQYF
>-|-|TRBJ1-6|TRBV6-5
TGTGCCAGCAGTTACTCTGGGGGGGGTAATTCACCCCTCCACTTT
CASSYSGGGNSPLHF
>-|TRBD1|TRBJ1-2|TRBV5-5
TGTGCCAGCAGCTATCCGACAGGGCAACCATATGGCTACACCTTC
CASSYPTGQPYGYTF
>-|TRBD2|TRBJ2-1|TRBV27
TGTGCCAGCAGTTCCCTGGTCGGTATGAACGGGGGAGGGCTCAATGAGCAGTTCTTC
CASSSLVGMNGGGLNEQFF
>-|-|TRBJ2-7|TRBV30
TGTGCCTGGAGTCTTGAAGAACAGCACTACGAGCAGTACTTC
CAWSLEEQHYEQYF
>-|-|TRBJ2-7|TRBV3-1/TRBV3-2
TGTGCCAGCAGCCAACTTACCCGCGGCCACGAGCAGTACTTC
CASSQLTRGHEQYF
>-|-|TRBJ2-2|TRBV27
TGTGCCTCCAACTCCCGCTCAACGCCTCGCACCGGGGAGCTGTTTTTT
CASNSRSTPRTGELFF
>-|TRBD2|TRBJ2-7|TRBV11-2
TGTGCCAGCAGCCGTGGATTGGCGGGAGAAATGCAGTACTTC
CASSRGLAGEMQYF
>medium-sized|-|TRBJ1-4|TRBV18
TGTGCCAGCTCATCGACTGAGACTAATGAAAAACTGTTTTTT
CASSSTETNEKLFF
>few|-|TRBJ1-2|TRBV5-6
TGTGCCAGCAGCTTGGCTGCGGGAAACAAGAAGTATGGCTACACCTTC
CASSLAAGNKKYGYTF
>-|-|TRBJ1-3|TRBV27
TGTGCCAGCAGTTTGGGGGCAGGTTCTGGAAACACCATATATTTT
CASSLGAGSGNTIYF
>-|-|TRBJ1-1|TRBV3-1/TRBV3-2
TGTGCCAGCAGCCTCGCCCGTTGGGAGACTGAAGCTTTCTTT
CASSLARWETEAFF
>once|TRBD1|TRBJ1-5|TRBV18
TGTGCCAGCTCAGTGGGACAGGTCCTGCGGCCCCAGCATTTT
CASSVGQVLRPQHF
>-|-|TRBJ1-4|TRBV24-1
TGTGCCACCAGTGATTCCCGGACATTTAATAATGAAAAACTGTTTTTT
CATSDSRTFNNEKLFF
>-|-|TRBJ1-1|TRBV11-1
TGTGCCAGCAGCTTAATCCCCGGTTCGAACACTGAAGCTTTCTTT
CASSLIPGSNTEAFF
>-|-|TRBJ1-2|TRBV7-9
TGTGCCAGCAGCTTTGAGGGAGGGTACACCTTC
CASSFEGGYTF
>-|-|TRBJ1-5|TRBV5-1
TGCGCCAGCAGCCCGGAGGTCCAGCCTTATCAGCCCCAGCATTTT
CASSPEVQPYQPQHF
>-|-|TRBJ1-6|TRBV12-3/TRBV12-4
TGTGCCAGCAGTTTGGGGCGCCAACCCCTCCACTTT
CASSLGRQPLHF
>once|TRBD1|TRBJ1-2|TRBV6-5
TGTGCCAGCACCCCACGGAGGGGGCGGAATGGCTACACCTTC
CASTPRRGRNGYTF
>-|TRBD2|TRBJ2-1|TRBV6-1
TGTGCCAGCAGTGAACTAGCGGGTTCCTACAATGAGCAGTTCTTC
CASSELAGSYNEQFF
>-|TRBD2|TRBJ2-2|TRBV5-1
TGCGCCAGCAGCCCCGGACTAGCGGGATATTACACCGGGGAGCTGTTTTTT
CASSPGLAGYYTGELFF
>-|TRBD1|TRBJ2-7|TRBV2
TGTGCCAGCAGTAGGACAGGGGCCTACGAGCAGTACTTC
CASSRTGAYEQYF
>-|TRBD1|TRBJ2-3|TRBV5-4
TGTGCCAGCAGCTTCACCGGGACAGGGGGTACAGATACGCAGTATTTT
CASSFTGTGGTDTQYF
>-|TRBD2|TRBJ2-3|TRBV10-1
TGCGCCAGCAGTGAGTCGGGGAGGGTTGGAACAGATACGCAGTATTTT
CASSESGRVGTDTQYF
>-|TRBD2|TRBJ2-5|TRBV7-9
TGTGCCAGCAGCTTAGGGGTAGCGGGGCAGGAGACCCAGTACTTC
CASSLGVAGQETQYF